This entry features one T cell receptor beta chain sequence. This record comes from a study of blood T cell repertoires in COVID-19. As for the study in general: PBMCs, B-cell-depleted T cells, or T cells provided the cDNA or gDNA that made up the material.

Using immunoSEQ multiplex PCR, the repertoire was profiled, and TCRdb retains in-frame clones only, with some absent. Of 180,000 or so clones in the sample, 70% to 90% were seen once. The CDR3 runs 15 residues. Germline values: CDR1 LNHDA, CDR2 SQIVND (reference sequence). V was clipped by 5 bases and J by 6 bases; unmatched bases: 8. This chain links TRBV19 with TRBJ1-4, with 8 bases that match TRBD1. Sequenced input: peripheral blood. This TCR derives from a man between 18 and 29 years old with acute or convalescent COVID-19. CDR3 sequence reads: CASSFITGGDEKLFF. In nucleotides, the CDR3 is TGTGCCAGTAGTTTTATAACAGGGGGTGATGAAAAACTGTTTTTT.